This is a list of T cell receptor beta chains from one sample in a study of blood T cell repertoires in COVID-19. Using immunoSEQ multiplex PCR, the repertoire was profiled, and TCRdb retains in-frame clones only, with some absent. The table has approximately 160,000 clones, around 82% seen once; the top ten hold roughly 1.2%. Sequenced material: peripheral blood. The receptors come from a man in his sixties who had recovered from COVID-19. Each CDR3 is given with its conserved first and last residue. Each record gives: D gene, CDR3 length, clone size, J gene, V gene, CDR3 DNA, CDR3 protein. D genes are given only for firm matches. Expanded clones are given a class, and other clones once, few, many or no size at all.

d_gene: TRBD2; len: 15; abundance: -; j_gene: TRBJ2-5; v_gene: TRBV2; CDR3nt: TGTGCCAGCAGGCAGACTAGCGGGGGGGCAGAGACCCAGTACTTC; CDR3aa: CASRQTSGGAETQYF
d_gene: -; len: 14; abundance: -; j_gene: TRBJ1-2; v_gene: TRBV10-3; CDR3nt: TGTGCCATCAGTGGGGAGGGAGCTAACTATGGCTACACCTTC; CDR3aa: CAISGEGANYGYTF
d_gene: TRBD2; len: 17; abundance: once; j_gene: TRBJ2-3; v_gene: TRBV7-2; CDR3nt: TGTGCCAGCAGCTTTACTAGCGGGGGGGCCTTTTCGGATACGCAGTATTTT; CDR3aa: CASSFTSGGAFSDTQYF
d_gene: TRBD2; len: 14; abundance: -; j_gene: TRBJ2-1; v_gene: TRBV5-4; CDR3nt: TGTGCCTCCGCCCCTAGCGGGGGGGCGCGGGAGCAGTTCTTC; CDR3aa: CASAPSGGAREQFF
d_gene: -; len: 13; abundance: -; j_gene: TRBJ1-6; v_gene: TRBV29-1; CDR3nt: TGCAGCGTTCGATCCAGGCCCAATTCACCCCTCCACTTT; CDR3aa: CSVRSRPNSPLHF
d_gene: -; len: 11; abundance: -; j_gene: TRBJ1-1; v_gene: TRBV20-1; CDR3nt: TGCAGTGCTCCGAACACCCGCCAAGCTTTCTTT; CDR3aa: CSAPNTRQAFF
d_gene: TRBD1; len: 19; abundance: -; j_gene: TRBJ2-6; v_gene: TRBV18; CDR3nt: TGTGCCAGCTCACGATTCTACCAGGACAGGGACCCTGGGGCCAACGTCCTGACTTTC; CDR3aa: CASSRFYQDRDPGANVLTF
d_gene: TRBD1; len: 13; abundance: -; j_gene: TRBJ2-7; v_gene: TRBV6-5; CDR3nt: TGTGCCAGCAGTCGGGACAGCCTTTACGAGCAGTACTTC; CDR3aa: CASSRDSLYEQYF
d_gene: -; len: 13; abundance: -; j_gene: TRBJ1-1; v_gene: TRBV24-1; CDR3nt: TGTGCCACCAGTGATTCTATGAACACTGAAGCTTTCTTT; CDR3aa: CATSDSMNTEAFF
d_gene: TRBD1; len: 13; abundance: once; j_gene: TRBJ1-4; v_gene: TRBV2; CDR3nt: TGTGCCAGTAGGGACAGTCCTAATGAAAAACTGTTTTTT; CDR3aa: CASRDSPNEKLFF
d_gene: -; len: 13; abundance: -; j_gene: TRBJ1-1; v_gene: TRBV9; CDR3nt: TGTGCCAGCAGCGTAGAAGCGAACACTGAAGCTTTCTTT; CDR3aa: CASSVEANTEAFF
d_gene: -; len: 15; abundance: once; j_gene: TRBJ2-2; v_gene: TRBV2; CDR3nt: TGTGCCAGCTCAAAGACAGGAGCGAACACCGGGGAGCTGTTTTTT; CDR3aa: CASSKTGANTGELFF
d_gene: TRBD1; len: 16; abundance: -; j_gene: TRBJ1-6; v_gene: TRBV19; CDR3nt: TGTGCCAGTAGTTATACCAATGCAGGGGGTACTTCACCCCTCCACTTT; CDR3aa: CASSYTNAGGTSPLHF
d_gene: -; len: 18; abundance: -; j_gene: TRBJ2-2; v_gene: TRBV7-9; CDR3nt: TGTGCCAGCAGCTCTCGTCAGCGTCCTTCGGCGAACACCGGGGAGCTGTTTTTT; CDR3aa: CASSSRQRPSANTGELFF
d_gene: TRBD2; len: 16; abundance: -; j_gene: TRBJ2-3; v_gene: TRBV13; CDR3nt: TGTGCCAGCAGCCGATTGGGACTAGCGATCACAGATACGCAGTATTTT; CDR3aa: CASSRLGLAITDTQYF
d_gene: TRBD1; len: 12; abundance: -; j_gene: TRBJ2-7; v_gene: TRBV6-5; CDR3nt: TGTGCCAGCAGGACAGGGTCCTACGAGCAGTACTTC; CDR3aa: CASRTGSYEQYF
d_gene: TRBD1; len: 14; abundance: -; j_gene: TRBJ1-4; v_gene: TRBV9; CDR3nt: TGTGCCAGCAGCCCCGGGACAGGGCCCTTCGAACTGTTTTTT; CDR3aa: CASSPGTGPFELFF
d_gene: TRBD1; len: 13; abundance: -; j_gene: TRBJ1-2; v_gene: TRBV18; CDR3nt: TGTGCCAGCTCACCCGGACAGGTCAATGGCTACACCTTC; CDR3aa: CASSPGQVNGYTF
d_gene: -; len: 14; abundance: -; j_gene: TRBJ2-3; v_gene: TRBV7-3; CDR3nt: TGTGCCAGCAGCTTAACTTTTTCGGCAGATACGCAGTATTTT; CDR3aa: CASSLTFSADTQYF
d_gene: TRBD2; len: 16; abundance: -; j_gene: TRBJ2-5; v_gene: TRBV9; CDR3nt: TGTGCCAGCAGCGCCCAACCTAGCGGGGGGGGAGAGACCCAGTACTTC; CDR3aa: CASSAQPSGGGETQYF
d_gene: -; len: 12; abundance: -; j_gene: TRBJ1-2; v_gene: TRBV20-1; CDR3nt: TGCAGTGCTAGTCGGGAAAACTATGGCTACACCTTC; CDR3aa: CSASRENYGYTF
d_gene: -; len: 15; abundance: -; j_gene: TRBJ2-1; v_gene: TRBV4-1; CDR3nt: TGCGCCAGCAGCCAAGGGACAGTCTCCTACAATGAGCAGTTCTTC; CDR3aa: CASSQGTVSYNEQFF
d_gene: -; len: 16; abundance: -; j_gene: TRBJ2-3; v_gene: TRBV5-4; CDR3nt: TGTGCCAGCAGCTTGGCCAGGGCGGGAAACACAGATACGCAGTATTTT; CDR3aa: CASSLARAGNTDTQYF
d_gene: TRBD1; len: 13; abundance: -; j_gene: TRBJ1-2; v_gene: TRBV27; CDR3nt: TGTGCCAGCAGTATCGGGACAGGGTATGGCTACACCTTC; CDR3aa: CASSIGTGYGYTF